This T cell receptor (beta chain) was captured by sequencing in a study of T cell changes during pregnancy in multiple sclerosis. CDR3 size: 15 residues. Germline V CDR1 and CDR2: SNHLY, FYNNEI. The germline V and J ends were trimmed by 1 base and 0 bases, with 9 bases remaining between them. Clones were read by immunoSEQ multiplex PCR, and TCRdb kept only the in-frame ones, dropping some. Among about 45,000 clones listed, approximately 90% were seen once. This sequence originates from a female donor with multiple sclerosis, enrolled in a pregnancy study. This rearrangement joins TRBV2 to TRBJ1-2; no clear D gene. The specimen sequenced was PBMCs (not recorded whether the cells were cultured). CDR3 DNA sequence: TGTGCCAGCAGTGAAGGGCGGGGAGCTAACTATGGCTACACCTTC. Protein product: CASSEGRGANYGYTF. Full variable domain (rest looked up from reference TRBV2 and TRBJ1-2): EPEVTQTPSHQVTQMGQEVILRCVPISNHLYFYWYRQILGQKVEFLVSFYNNEISEKSEIFDDQFSVERPDGSNFTLKIRSTKLEDSAMYFCASSEGRGANYGYTFGSGTRLTVV.